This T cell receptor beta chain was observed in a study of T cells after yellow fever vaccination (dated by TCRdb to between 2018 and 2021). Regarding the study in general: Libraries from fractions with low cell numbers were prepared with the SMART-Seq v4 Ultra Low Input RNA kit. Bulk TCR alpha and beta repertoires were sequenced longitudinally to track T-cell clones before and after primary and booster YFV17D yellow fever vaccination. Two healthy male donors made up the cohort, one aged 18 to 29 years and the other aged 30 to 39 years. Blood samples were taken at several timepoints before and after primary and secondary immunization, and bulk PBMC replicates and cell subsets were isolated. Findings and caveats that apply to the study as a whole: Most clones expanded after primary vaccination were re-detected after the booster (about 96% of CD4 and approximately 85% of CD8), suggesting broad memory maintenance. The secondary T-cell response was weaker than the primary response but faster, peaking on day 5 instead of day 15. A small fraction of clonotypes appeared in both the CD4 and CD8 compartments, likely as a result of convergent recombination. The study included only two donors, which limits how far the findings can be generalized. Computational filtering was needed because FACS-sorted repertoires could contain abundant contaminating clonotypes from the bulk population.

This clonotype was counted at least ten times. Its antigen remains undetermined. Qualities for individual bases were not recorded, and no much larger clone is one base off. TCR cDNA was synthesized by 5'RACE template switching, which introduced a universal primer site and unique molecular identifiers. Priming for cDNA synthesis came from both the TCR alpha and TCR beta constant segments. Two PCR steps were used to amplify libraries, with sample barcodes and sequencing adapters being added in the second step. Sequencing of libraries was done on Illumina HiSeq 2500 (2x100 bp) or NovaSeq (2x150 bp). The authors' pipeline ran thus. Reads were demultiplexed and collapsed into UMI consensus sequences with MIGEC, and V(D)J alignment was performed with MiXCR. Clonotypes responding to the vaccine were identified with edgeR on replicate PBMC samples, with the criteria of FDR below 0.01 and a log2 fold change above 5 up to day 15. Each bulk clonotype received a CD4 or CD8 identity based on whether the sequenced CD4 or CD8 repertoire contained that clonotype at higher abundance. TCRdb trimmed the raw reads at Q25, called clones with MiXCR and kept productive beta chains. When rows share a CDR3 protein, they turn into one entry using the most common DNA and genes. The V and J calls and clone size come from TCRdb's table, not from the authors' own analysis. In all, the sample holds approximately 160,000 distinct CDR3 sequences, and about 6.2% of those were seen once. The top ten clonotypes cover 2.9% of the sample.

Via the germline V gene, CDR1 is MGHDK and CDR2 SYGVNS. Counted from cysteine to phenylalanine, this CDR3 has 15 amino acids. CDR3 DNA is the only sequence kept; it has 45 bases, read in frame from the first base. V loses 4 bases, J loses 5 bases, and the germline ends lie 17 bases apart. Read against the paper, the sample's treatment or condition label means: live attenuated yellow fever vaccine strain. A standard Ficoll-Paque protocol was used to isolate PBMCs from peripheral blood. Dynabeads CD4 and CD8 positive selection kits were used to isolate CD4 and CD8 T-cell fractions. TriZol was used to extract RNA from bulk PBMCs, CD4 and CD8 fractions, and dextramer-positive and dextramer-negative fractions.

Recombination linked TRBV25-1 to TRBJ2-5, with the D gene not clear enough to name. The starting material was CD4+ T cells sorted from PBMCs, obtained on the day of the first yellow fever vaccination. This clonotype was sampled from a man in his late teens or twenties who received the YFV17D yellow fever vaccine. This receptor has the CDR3 CASSVIVPDGETQYF. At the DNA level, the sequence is TGTGCCAGCAGTGTTATAGTACCAGATGGGGAGACCCAGTACTTC.